The next 22 T cell receptor beta chains were all read from a single sample in a study of blood T cell repertoires in COVID-19. Assay used: immunoSEQ multiplex PCR; TCRdb lists only in-frame clones, some missing. The repertoire has 140,000 to 150,000 clones, approximately 85% of them found once; the top ten carry more than 3%. Sequenced sample: PBMCs or T cells enriched from blood (not recorded which). The receptors were sampled from a woman aged 45-59 years with acute COVID-19.

V usage is TRBV19 and J usage is TRBJ2-7; 12 nucleotides align to TRBD2. Germline CDR1 reads LNHDA; CDR2 reads SQIVND (reference sequence). CDR3 size: 15 residues. V was pared by 6 bases and J by 2 bases, with 5 bases of the junction left unmatched. The CDR3 protein is CASRPTSGSTYEQYF. CDR3 coding DNA: TGTGCCAGTAGACCGACTAGCGGGAGCACCTACGAGCAGTACTTC.

The J gene is TRBJ2-7, the V gene TRBV2; D not certain. Trimming took 7 bases from V and 6 from J, leaving 10 bases between them. This CDR3 comprises 11 residues. Germline-derived CDR1 and CDR2 are SNHLY and FYNNEI. The CDR3 region has the DNA TGTGCCAGCATGGTAGCTAGCGAGCAGTACTTC. The encoded protein is CASMVASEQYF.

The J gene is TRBJ2-1, the V gene TRBV7-9, with TRBD1 matching 7 bases. V lost 1 base and J lost 0; bases outside the gene matches: 6. Germline CDR1 SEHNR, CDR2 FQNEAQ (reference sequence). The CDR3 consists of 17 residues. The CDR3 DNA reads TGTGCCAGCAGCTTAGGGACAGGATCAAGCTCCTACAATGAGCAGTTCTTC. It yields the protein CASSLGTGSSSYNEQFF.

Regarding this clone: The junction does not match germline at one end; this may be a read error. This chain connects TRBV29-1 to TRBJ2-3; the match to TRBD2 covers 12 bases. CDR1 and CDR2 (germline): SQVTM, ANQGSEA. The CDR3 has 14 residues. The CDR3 nucleotides are TGCAGCATTGACGGACTAGCGGGAACACGTGAGCAGTATTTT. Translation: CSIDGLAGTREQYF.

The V and J genes are TRBV6-5 and TRBJ2-1; TRBD2 aligns across 11 bases. V lost 9 bases to trimming and J lost 4 bases; unmatched junction nucleotides: 5. Per the germline V gene, CDR1 is MNHEY and CDR2 is SVGAGI. The CDR3 loop spans 14 amino acids. The CDR3 nucleotides read TGTGCCAGTAAGACTAGCGGGACATACAATGAGCAGTTCTTC. This codes for CASKTSGTYNEQFF.

The chain couples TRBV6-5 to TRBJ2-1; 11 nucleotides line up with TRBD2. Germline trimming cut 8 bases from V and 8 bases from J; bases unmatched to any gene: 5. This CDR3 comprises 13 residues. Germline values: CDR1 MNHEY, CDR2 SVGAGI. The CDR3 DNA sequence: TGTGCCAGCGTTTTACTAGCGGGAGATGAGCAGTTCTTC. Translating it yields CASVLLAGDEQFF.

This chain connects TRBV27 to TRBJ1-5; 8 bases align to TRBD1. The junction had 27 bases not matched to a gene; V was cut back by 3 bases and J by 11 bases. This CDR3 spans 20 amino acids. CDR1 and CDR2 from the germline V gene are MNHEY and SMNVEV (reference sequence). CDR3 sequence (DNA): TGTGCCAGCAGTTTCAGAGGGCCCTGGGACAGGAGTAGTAATCCATCAGCCCAGCATTTT. It yields the protein CASSFRGPWDRSSNPSAQHF.

V usage is TRBV25-1 and J usage is TRBJ1-1, with D tentatively TRBD1 (6 bases). The CDR3 spans 13 residues. CDR1 is MGHDK and CDR2 is SYGVNS in the germline V gene. V was shortened by 5 bases and J by 6 bases, with 13 bases between the two germline ends. The CDR3 region is CASSRTGISEAFF. The DNA for the CDR3 is TGTGCCAGCAGTAGAACAGGGATCTCTGAAGCTTTCTTT. The full variable domain, its missing parts supplied by reference TRBV25-1 and TRBJ1-1, is EADIYQTPRYLVIGTGKKITLECSQTMGHDKMYWYQQDPGMELHLIHYSYGVNSTEKGDLSSESTVSRIRTEHFPLTLESARPSHTSQYLCASSRTGISEAFFGQGTRLTVV.

This clone appeared once. This sequence joins TRBV5-5 and TRBJ2-3, with 8 bases that match TRBD1. The V and J ends lost 1 base and 2 bases, in that order; junction bases with no gene match: 3. Germline CDR1 reads SGHKS; CDR2 reads YYEKEE (reference sequence). This CDR3 is 15 amino acids long. CDR3 in amino acids: CASSLRTGLTDTQYF. CDR3 coding DNA: TGTGCCAGCAGCTTGAGGACAGGGCTCACAGATACGCAGTATTTT.

CDR3 nucleotides: TGTGCCAGCAGCTTGCGGGGGACTAGCGGGCGTTTTCTCTACGAGCAGTACTTC. It specifies CASSLRGTSGRFLYEQYF. This chain links TRBV5-4 with TRBJ2-7; 12 bases are a match to TRBD2. Losses at the gene ends were 1 base for V and 3 bases for J; bases not matched to a gene: 11. Germline V gene lookup returns CDR1 SGHNT and CDR2 YYREEE (reference sequence). This CDR3 spans 18 amino acids.

The chain uses TRBV9 and TRBJ1-4; D might be TRBD1 (6 bases). The ends were cut back, 4 bases at V and 10 bases at J, with 17 bases in the middle. This CDR3 is 14 amino acids long. Germline CDR1 and CDR2: SGDLS and YYNGEE. CDR3 loop: CASSPHTGNGKLFF. CDR3 bases: TGTGCCAGCAGCCCCCATACAGGGAACGGAAAACTGTTTTTT.

The chain employs TRBV11-2 and TRBJ1-2, with D tentatively TRBD1 (5 bases). This CDR3 is built from 16 residues. V was cut by 1 base and J by 7 bases, with 19 bases left in between. The germline V gene encodes CDR1 SGHAT and CDR2 FQNNGV. This CDR3 reads CASSLGAQTGESGYTF. In DNA form, the CDR3 reads TGTGCCAGCAGCTTAGGGGCCCAAACGGGGGAGAGTGGCTACACCTTC.

This chain joins TRBV2 and TRBJ1-2; no definite D call. Germline-derived CDR1 and CDR2 are SNHLY and FYNNEI. Trimming shortened V by 7 bases and J by 2 bases, and 14 bases separated the two germline ends. The CDR3 length is 14 residues. CDR3 DNA: TGTGCCAGCAATTTTGAGGGCAAAAACTATGGCTACACCTTC. Protein sequence: CASNFEGKNYGYTF.

The V gene is TRBV28, the J gene TRBJ1-4; 7 bases fit TRBD1. In germline, CDR1 is MDHEN, CDR2 SYDVKM. The CDR3 consists of 14 residues. Losses at the gene ends were 2 bases for V and 8 bases for J; bases not matched to a gene: 5. CDR3 bases: TGTGCCAGCAGTTTAACAGGGGCGTGGGAAAAACTGTTTTTT. Translated, it gives CASSLTGAWEKLFF.

The CDR3 here is CATSSPYTDEAFF. As DNA, the CDR3 is TGTGCCACCAGCAGCCCCTATACCGATGAAGCTTTCTTT. The chain is built from TRBV15 and TRBJ1-1; D not certain. The germline V gene has CDR1 LNHNV and CDR2 YYDKDF (reference sequence). V lost 3 bases to trimming and J lost 7 bases, with 12 bases between them. The CDR3 covers 13 residues.

The gene calls are TRBV7-2 and TRBJ1-2, with D uncertain. V lost 1 base and J 3 bases, leaving 9 bases between the germline ends. CDR1 and CDR2 (germline): SGHTA, FQGNSA. This CDR3 is built from 14 residues. The CDR3 spells CASSLGGRYYGYTF. The CDR3 DNA is TGTGCCAGCAGCTTAGGAGGGAGGTACTATGGCTACACCTTC.

This clone was counted once. The chain uses TRBV6-5 and TRBJ1-1, with D possibly TRBD1 on 5 matching bases. The CDR3 spans 14 residues. V lost 5 bases and J lost 0, with 10 bases in between. Looked up from germline, CDR1 is MNHEY and CDR2 is SVGAGI. CDR3 sequence reads: CASSTSGLNTEAFF. As DNA, the CDR3 is TGTGCCAGCAGTACGTCAGGGTTGAACACTGAAGCTTTCTTT.

The rearrangement uses TRBV29-1 and TRBJ1-2; TRBD1 matches 10 bases. After removal of 1 base from V and 6 bases from J, the junction contained 11 bases not matched to a gene. The germline V gene has CDR1 SQVTM and CDR2 ANQGSEA. The CDR3 length is 16 residues. CDR3 protein: CSVEVTLGTGVDGYTF. CDR3 DNA: TGCAGCGTTGAAGTAACCCTAGGGACAGGGGTTGATGGCTACACCTTC. Full variable domain (remainder filled in from reference TRBV29-1 and TRBJ1-2): SAVISQKPSRDICQRGTSLTIQCQVDSQVTMMFWYRQQPGQSLTLIATANQGSEATYESGFVIDKFPISRPNLTFSTLTVSNMSPEDSSIYLCSVEVTLGTGVDGYTFGSGTRLTVV.

This chain joins TRBV28 and TRBJ2-3, with D possibly TRBD2 on 6 matching bases. V was pared by 2 bases and J by 4 bases, with 19 bases between. The germline V gene has CDR1 MDHEN and CDR2 SYDVKM. CDR3 length: 17 amino acids. CDR3 protein: CASSLVDGSNMADTQYF. CDR3 nucleotides: TGTGCCAGCAGTTTAGTGGACGGGAGTAACATGGCAGATACGCAGTATTTT.

The CDR3 loop is CASSSGLAGGEDGEQFF. CDR3 DNA sequence: TGTGCCAGCAGCTCAGGACTAGCGGGAGGGGAGGACGGGGAGCAGTTCTTC. V gene TRBV5-8 combines with J gene TRBJ2-1, with 15 bases that match TRBD2. Germline CDR1 and CDR2: SGHTS and YDEGEE. This CDR3 has 17 residues. The junction had 11 bases not matched to a gene; V was cut back by 3 bases and J by 10 bases. Filled out from reference TRBV5-8 and TRBJ2-1, the complete variable domain reads EAGVTQSPTHLIKTRGQQATLRCSPISGHTSVYWYQQALGLGLQFLLWYDEGEERNRGNFPPRFSGRQFPNYSSELNVNALELEDSALYLCASSSGLAGGEDGEQFFGPGTRLTVL.

This rearrangement joins TRBV13 to TRBJ2-7; a weak D match, TRBD2 (6 bases). V shed 5 bases and J shed 0 bases, with 17 bases lying between them. There are 16 residues in the CDR3. CDR1 is PRHDT, CDR2 FYEKMQ, per germline (reference sequence). Here the CDR3 DNA reads TGTGCCAGCAGCCCCCGGGGCGGGGCTAGCTCCTACGAGCAGTACTTC. Translation gives CASSPRGGASSYEQYF.

This rearrangement joins TRBV5-4 to TRBJ2-1, with TRBD2 identical over 7 bases. In germline, CDR1 is SGHNT, CDR2 YYREEE (reference sequence). The trim removed 5 bases at V and 2 bases at J, leaving 4 bases unmatched. The CDR3 loop spans 14 amino acids. CDR3: CASSGEGPYNEQFF. Here the CDR3 DNA reads TGTGCCAGCAGTGGGGAGGGCCCCTACAATGAGCAGTTCTTC.